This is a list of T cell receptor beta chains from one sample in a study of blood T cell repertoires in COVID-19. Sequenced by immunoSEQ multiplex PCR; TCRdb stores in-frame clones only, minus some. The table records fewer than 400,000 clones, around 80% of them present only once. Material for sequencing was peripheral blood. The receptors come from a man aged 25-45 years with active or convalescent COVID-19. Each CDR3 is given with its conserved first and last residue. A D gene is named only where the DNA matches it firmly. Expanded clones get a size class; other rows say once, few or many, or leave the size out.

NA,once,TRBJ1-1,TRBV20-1,TGCAGTGCTAGTAACCGGGGAGGAGAAAGCACTGAAGCTTTCTTT,CSASNRGGESTEAFF
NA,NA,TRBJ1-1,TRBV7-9,TGTGCCAGCACCCTCGGAGGTGAGGGCAGGGGCACTGAAGCTTTCTTT,CASTLGGEGRGTEAFF
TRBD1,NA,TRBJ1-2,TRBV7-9,TGTGCCAGCAGCCACCGGACAGGGGGCGCATATAACTATGGCTACACCTTC,CASSHRTGGAYNYGYTF
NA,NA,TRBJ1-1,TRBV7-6,TGTGCCAGCAGCTGGGGCCCGAACACTGAAGCTTTCTTT,CASSWGPNTEAFF
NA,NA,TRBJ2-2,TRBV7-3,TGTGCCAGCAGCACGACAGGGAACACCGGGGAGCTGTTTTTT,CASSTTGNTGELFF
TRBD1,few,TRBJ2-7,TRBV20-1,TGCAGTGCTAGTAGGACAGGGGGAAGAGGGTACGAGCAGTACTTC,CSASRTGGRGYEQYF
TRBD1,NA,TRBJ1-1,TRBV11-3,TGTGCCAGCTCCCAGGGGGGTGCCTATGTAATAAGGAACACTGAAGCTTTCTTT,CASSQGGAYVIRNTEAFF
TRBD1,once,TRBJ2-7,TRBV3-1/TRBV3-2,TGTGCCAGCAGCCTCGGGACAGGGGCCTACGAGCAGTACTTC,CASSLGTGAYEQYF
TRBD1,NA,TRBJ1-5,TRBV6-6,TGTGCCAGCATAGAGGGACAGGGTTACAATCAGCCCCAGCATTTT,CASIEGQGYNQPQHF
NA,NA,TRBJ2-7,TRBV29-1,TGCAGCGCGCGGGACACGGCCTCCTACGAGCAGTACTTC,CSARDTASYEQYF
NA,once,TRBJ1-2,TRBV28,TGTGCCAGCAGGGAGGCAGGGGTTGGCGGCTACACCTTC,CASREAGVGGYTF
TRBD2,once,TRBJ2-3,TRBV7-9,TGTGCCAGCATCTTCAGCCCCAGCGGGGGGACGGTCACAGATACGCAGTATTTT,CASIFSPSGGTVTDTQYF
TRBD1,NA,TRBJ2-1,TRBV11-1,TGTGCCAGCAGCCCAGGGGGATCTCGCAATGAGCAGTTCTTC,CASSPGGSRNEQFF
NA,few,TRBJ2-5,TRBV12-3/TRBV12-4,TGTGCCAGCAGTCGGGACAACCAAGAGACCCAGTACTTC,CASSRDNQETQYF
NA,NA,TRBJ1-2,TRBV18,TGTGCCAGCTCACCAAGTCTTTCGCACAGCGGGTATGGCTACACCTTC,CASSPSLSHSGYGYTF
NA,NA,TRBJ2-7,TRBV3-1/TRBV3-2,TGTGCCAGCAGCCAAGATTTTGGGAGCGAGCAGTACTTC,CASSQDFGSEQYF
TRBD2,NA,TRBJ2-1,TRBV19,TGTGCCAGTAGTATAGGGACTAGCGGGAGAGATGAGCAGTTCTTC,CASSIGTSGRDEQFF
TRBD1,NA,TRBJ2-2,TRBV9,TGTGCCAGCAGCGTAGGTGGACAGGGGATCACCGGGGAGCTGTTTTTT,CASSVGGQGITGELFF
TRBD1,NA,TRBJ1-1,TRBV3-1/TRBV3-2,TGTGCCAGCAGGCGACAGGGGACTGAAGCTTTCTTT,CASRRQGTEAFF
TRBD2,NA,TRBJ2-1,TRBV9,TGTGCCAGCAGCGGGGCTAGCGGAAATGAGCAGTTCTTC,CASSGASGNEQFF
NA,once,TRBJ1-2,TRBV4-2,TGTGCCAGCAGCCAAGAGGCAGGGTTTGTAGGCTACACCTTC,CASSQEAGFVGYTF
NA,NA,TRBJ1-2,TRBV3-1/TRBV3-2,TGTGCCAGCAGCCCGACTCAGGGATCCCTCCGCTACACCTTC,CASSPTQGSLRYTF
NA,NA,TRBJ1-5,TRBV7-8,TGTGCCAGCAGACCCGGGGGGCCAGAGAATCAGCCCCAGCATTTT,CASRPGGPENQPQHF
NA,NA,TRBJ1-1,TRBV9,TGTGCCAGCAGCAGGGGAGGGGTCACTGAAGCTTTCTTT,CASSRGGVTEAFF
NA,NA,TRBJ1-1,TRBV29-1,TGCAGCGTTGATAGGGGCTTAGCCACTGAAGCTTTCTTT,CSVDRGLATEAFF
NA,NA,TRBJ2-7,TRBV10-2,TGCGCCAGCAGTAGCCCATACAGGGAGCTCTACGAGCAGTACTTC,CASSSPYRELYEQYF
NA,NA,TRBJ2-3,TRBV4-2,TGTGCCAGCAGCCAAGAACGGGGGGCCGTATCAGATACGCAGTATTTT,CASSQERGAVSDTQYF
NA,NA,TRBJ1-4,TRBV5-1,TGCGCCAGCAGCCTCCTGGCGGAGACTAATGAAAAACTGTTTTTT,CASSLLAETNEKLFF